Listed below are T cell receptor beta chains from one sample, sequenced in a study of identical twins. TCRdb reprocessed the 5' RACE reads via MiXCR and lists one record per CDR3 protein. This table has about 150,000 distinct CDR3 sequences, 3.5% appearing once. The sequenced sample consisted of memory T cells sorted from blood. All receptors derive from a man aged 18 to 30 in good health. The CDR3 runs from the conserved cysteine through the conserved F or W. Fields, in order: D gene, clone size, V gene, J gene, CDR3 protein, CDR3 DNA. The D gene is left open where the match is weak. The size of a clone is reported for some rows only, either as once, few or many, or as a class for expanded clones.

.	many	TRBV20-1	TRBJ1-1	CSAGRDTEAFF	TGCAGTGCTGGCAGGGACACTGAAGCTTTCTTT
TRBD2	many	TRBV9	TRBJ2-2	CASSVEVAGVLGELFF	TGTGCCAGCAGCGTAGAGGTAGCGGGAGTGCTCGGGGAGCTGTTTTTT
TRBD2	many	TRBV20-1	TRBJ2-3	CSARDLTSGTRDTQYF	TGCAGTGCTAGAGATCTTACTAGCGGGACACGCGATACGCAGTATTTT
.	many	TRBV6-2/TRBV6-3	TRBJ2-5	CASSYGTAVQETQYF	TGTGCCAGCAGTTATGGGACGGCGGTACAAGAGACCCAGTACTTC
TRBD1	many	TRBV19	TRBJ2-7	CASSIRATGNYEQYF	TGTGCCAGTAGTATTCGGGCGACAGGGAACTACGAGCAGTACTTC
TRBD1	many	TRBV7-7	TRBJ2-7	CASSPGQGVPYEQYF	TGTGCCAGCAGCCCCGGACAGGGGGTCCCCTACGAGCAGTACTTC
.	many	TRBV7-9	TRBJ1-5	CASSLVGDNQPQHF	TGTGCCAGCAGCTTAGTTGGGGACAATCAGCCCCAGCATTTT
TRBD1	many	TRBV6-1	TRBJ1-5	CASNKGQGWGYSNQPQHF	TGTGCCAGCAACAAAGGACAGGGTTGGGGGTATAGCAATCAGCCCCAGCATTTT
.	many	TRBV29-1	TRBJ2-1	CSVVFQPNEQFF	TGCAGCGTTGTCTTCCAGCCCAATGAGCAGTTCTTC
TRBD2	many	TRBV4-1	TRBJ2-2	CASSSLTSGTPTGELFF	TGCGCCAGCAGCTCGCTAACTAGCGGAACCCCTACCGGGGAGCTGTTTTTT
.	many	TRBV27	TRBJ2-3	CASGRGGTADTQYF	TGTGCCAGTGGGCGGGGCGGGACCGCAGATACGCAGTATTTT
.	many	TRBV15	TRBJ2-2	CATSSRGTGELFF	TGTGCCACCAGCTCACGAGGGACCGGGGAGCTGTTTTTT
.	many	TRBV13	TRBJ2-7	CASSLTGVGGKGRSYEQYF	TGTGCCAGCAGCTTAACTGGGGTAGGGGGTAAGGGGCGCTCCTACGAGCAGTACTTC
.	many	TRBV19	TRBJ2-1	CASSMYNEQFF	TGTGCCAGTAGTATGTACAATGAGCAGTTCTTC
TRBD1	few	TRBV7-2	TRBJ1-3	CASSFGETGRYF	TGTGCCAGCAGCTTCGGAGAGACAGGGAGGTATTTT
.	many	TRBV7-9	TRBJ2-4	CASSRTGTKNIQYF	TGTGCCAGCAGTCGAACAGGGACCAAAAACATTCAGTACTTC
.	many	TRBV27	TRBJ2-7	CASKGRASDLYEQYF	TGTGCCAGCAAAGGCAGGGCGTCAGACCTATACGAGCAGTACTTC
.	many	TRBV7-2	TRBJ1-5	CASSLVRGGQPQHF	TGTGCCAGCAGCTTAGTTCGGGGGGGGCAGCCCCAGCATTTT
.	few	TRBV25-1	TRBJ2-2	CASSRRGTKNTGELFF	TGTGCCAGCAGCCGAAGGGGGACCAAGAACACCGGGGAGCTGTTTTTT
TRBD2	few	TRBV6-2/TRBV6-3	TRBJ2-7	CASSTTSGRGYEQYF	TGTGCCAGCAGTACCACCAGCGGGAGAGGCTACGAGCAGTACTTC
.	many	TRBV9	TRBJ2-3	CASSPRFREWGTDTQYF	TGTGCCAGCAGCCCCCGCTTCAGGGAGTGGGGCACAGATACGCAGTATTTT
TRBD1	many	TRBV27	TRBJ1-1	CASSLSRAGQVTEAFF	TGTGCCAGCAGTTTATCCCGGGCAGGACAGGTAACTGAAGCTTTCTTT
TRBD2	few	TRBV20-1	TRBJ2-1	CSARGLAGGAEQFF	TGCAGTGCTAGAGGGCTAGCGGGAGGGGCTGAGCAGTTCTTC
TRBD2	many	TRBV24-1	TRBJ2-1	CATSDLAGGNNEQFF	TGTGCCACCAGTGATTTGGCGGGAGGAAACAATGAGCAGTTCTTC
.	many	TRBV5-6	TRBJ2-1	CASSSSEGAGTHNEQFF	TGTGCCAGCAGCTCCTCCGAGGGGGCGGGAACCCACAATGAGCAGTTCTTC
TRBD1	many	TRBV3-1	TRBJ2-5	CASSPFPPKTGTAKETQYF	TGTGCCAGCAGCCCATTTCCCCCGAAGACCGGGACAGCAAAAGAGACCCAGTACTTC
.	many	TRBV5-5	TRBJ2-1	CASSLRQASYNEQFF	TGTGCCAGCAGCTTGCGGCAGGCCTCCTACAATGAGCAGTTCTTC
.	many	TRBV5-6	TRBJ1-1	CASSSLQELNTEAFF	TGTGCCAGCAGCTCTTTACAGGAGCTGAACACTGAAGCTTTCTTT
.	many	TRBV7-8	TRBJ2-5	CASSLKPRGETQYF	TGTGCCAGCAGCCTAAAACCACGGGGAGAGACCCAGTACTTC
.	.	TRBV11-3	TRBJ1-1	CASSYRATEAFF	TGTGCCAGCAGCTACAGGGCCACTGAAGCTTTCTTT
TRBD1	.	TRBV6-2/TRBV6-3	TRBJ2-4	CASSAAGTAFGYIQYF	TGTGCCAGCAGTGCGGCCGGGACAGCCTTTGGGTACATTCAGTACTTC
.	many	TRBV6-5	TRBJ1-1	CASSYRQSWPEAFF	TGTGCCAGCAGTTATCGACAGAGCTGGCCTGAAGCTTTCTTT
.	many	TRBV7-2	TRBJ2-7	CASSLRGRTKGSYEQYF	TGTGCCAGCAGCCTGCGGGGCCGGACCAAGGGCTCCTACGAGCAGTACTTC
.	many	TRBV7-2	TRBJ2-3	CASSPQGGGLTDTQYF	TGTGCCAGCAGCCCCCAAGGGGGGGGGCTCACAGATACGCAGTATTTT
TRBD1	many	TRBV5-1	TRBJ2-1	CASIGSTGKGEQFF	TGCGCCAGCATCGGGTCGACAGGGAAGGGTGAGCAGTTCTTC
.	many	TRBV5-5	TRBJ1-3	CASSLGTYKLSSGNTIYF	TGTGCCAGCAGCTTGGGGACCTACAAGTTGAGCTCTGGAAACACCATATATTTT
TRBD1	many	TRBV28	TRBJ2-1	CASSSRDRKYNEQFF	TGTGCCAGCTCCTCAAGGGACAGGAAGTACAATGAGCAGTTCTTC
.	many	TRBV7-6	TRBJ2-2	CASSFSGTLEGELFF	TGTGCCAGCAGCTTTTCCGGGACCCTGGAAGGGGAGCTGTTTTTT
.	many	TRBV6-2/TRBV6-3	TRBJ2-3	CASSYSEGSHTQYF	TGTGCCAGCAGTTACTCGGAGGGGTCTCATACGCAGTATTTT
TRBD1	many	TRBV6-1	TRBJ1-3	CASSQDRVEGNTIYF	TGTGCCAGCAGCCAGGACAGGGTGGAAGGAAACACCATATATTTT
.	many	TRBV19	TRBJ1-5	CASSIVGNQPQHF	TGTGCCAGTAGTATAGTCGGGAATCAGCCCCAGCATTTT
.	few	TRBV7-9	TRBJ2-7	CASSLAGSPTNEQYF	TGTGCCAGCAGCTTAGCCGGATCCCCAACCAACGAGCAGTACTTC
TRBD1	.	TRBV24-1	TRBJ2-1	CATSDYRGEQFF	TGTGCCACCAGTGATTACAGGGGTGAGCAGTTCTTC
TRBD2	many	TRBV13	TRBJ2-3	CASSLSSGRVLTDTQYF	TGTGCCAGCAGCTTGTCTAGCGGGAGGGTACTCACAGATACGCAGTATTTT
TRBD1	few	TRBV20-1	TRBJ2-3	CSASGDSYTDTQYF	TGCAGTGCTAGTGGGGACAGCTACACAGATACGCAGTATTTT
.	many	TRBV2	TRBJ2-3	CASSPMTLTSTDTQYF	TGTGCCAGCAGTCCAATGACTCTTACTAGCACAGATACGCAGTATTTT
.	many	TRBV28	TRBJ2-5	CASSPPGGRQETQYF	TGTGCCAGCAGCCCTCCCGGTGGGCGCCAAGAGACCCAGTACTTC
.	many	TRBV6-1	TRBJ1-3	CASRGGMEGSGNTIYF	TGTGCCAGCAGGGGCGGGATGGAAGGCTCTGGAAACACCATATATTTT
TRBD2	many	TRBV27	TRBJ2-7	CASGGGSYEQYF	TGTGCCAGCGGCGGGGGCTCCTACGAGCAGTACTTC
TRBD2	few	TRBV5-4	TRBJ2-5	CASSPEASGSVVTQYF	TGTGCCAGCAGCCCTGAGGCTAGCGGGAGCGTCGTGACCCAGTACTTC
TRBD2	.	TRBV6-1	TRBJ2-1	CASSLSGNIYNEQFF	TGTGCCAGCAGCCTGAGCGGGAACATTTACAATGAGCAGTTCTTC
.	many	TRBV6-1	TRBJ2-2	CASSRTANTGELFF	TGTGCCAGCAGTCGGACCGCGAACACCGGGGAGCTGTTTTTT
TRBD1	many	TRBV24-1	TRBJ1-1	CATSELGQSRGAFF	TGTGCCACCAGTGAGTTGGGACAGTCTCGGGGGGCTTTCTTT